This T cell receptor (beta chain) was recorded in a study of human T cells and chemical hapten exposure. Study context: Donors were sensitized with 2% DPC on the upper inner arm. Minor pooled library volume differences mainly drove per-sample TCR yield variation.

Documented time point: patch test 2, 6 weeks after DPC sensitization. The treatment: therapeutic diphenylcyclopropenone sensitization with weekly scalp DPC. TCRdb fed the RACE reads into MiXCR, producing one record per CDR3 protein. Among roughly 140,000 distinct CDR3 sequences, 10% to 15% were seen once, and the ten largest hold under 1.5%. Germline-derived CDR1 and CDR2 are LGHNA and YSLEER. The CDR3 consists of 15 residues. With V trimmed by 2 bases and J by 0 bases, 2 bases remained unmatched. The source is a woman between 50 and 59 years old with alopecia areata. Some clones in this sample may be carry-over from other donors' samples. This rearrangement joins TRBV4-3 to TRBJ2-7, with 9 bases identical to TRBD1. Source: whole blood, taken in connection with sensitization to the hapten diphenylcyclopropenone (DPC). CDR3 DNA: TGCGCCAGCAGCCAAAGGGACAGGGACTCCTACGAGCAGTACTTC. This codes for CASSQRDRDSYEQYF.